This TCR beta chain emerged from a study of PD-1 blockade in mismatch repair-deficient tumors. About the research overall: Patients had fewer than 15 mismatch repair-deficient cancer types and were previously treated and progressing. Study findings and constraints: After pembrolizumab, tumor-resident clones rose rapidly, then generally contracted before radiologic responses.

This clone was counted only a few times. No antigen is known for it. The V end lost 0 bases, the J end lost 10 bases, and 10 bases lay between the germline ends. The CDR3 has 11 residues. The germline V gene encodes CDR1 GTSNPN and CDR2 SVGIG (reference sequence). PCR or immunohistochemistry showed mismatch repair deficiency in every enrolled patient. Sequenced by immunoSEQ multiplex PCR; TCRdb stores in-frame clones only, minus some. This repertoire shows around 68,000 clones, approximately 78% found once; its top ten account for nearly 5.5%. The TCR sequence derives from an adult with mismatch repair-deficient cancer. The material sequenced was peripheral blood, taken 2 weeks after starting pembrolizumab. The chain has TRBV30 and TRBJ2-7; D perhaps matches TRBD1 (5 bases). The CDR3 DNA is TGTGCCTGGAGTGTACAGGATCCCCAGTACTTC. This translates into CAWSVQDPQYF.